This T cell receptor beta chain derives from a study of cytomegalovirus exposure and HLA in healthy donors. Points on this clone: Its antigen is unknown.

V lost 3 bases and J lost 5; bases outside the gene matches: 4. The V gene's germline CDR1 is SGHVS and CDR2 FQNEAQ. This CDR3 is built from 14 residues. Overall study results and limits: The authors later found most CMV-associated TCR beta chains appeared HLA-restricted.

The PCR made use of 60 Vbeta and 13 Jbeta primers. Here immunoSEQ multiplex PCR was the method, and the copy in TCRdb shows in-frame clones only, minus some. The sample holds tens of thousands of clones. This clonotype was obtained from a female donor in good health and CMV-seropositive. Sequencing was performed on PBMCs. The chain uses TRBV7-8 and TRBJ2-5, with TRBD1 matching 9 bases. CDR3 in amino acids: CASSFGQGLETQYF. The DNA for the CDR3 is TGTGCCAGCAGCTTCGGACAGGGGTTGGAGACCCAGTACTTC. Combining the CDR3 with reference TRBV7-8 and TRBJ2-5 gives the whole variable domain GAGVSQSPRYKVAKRGQDVALRCDPISGHVSLFWYQQALGQGPEFLTYFQNEAQLDKSGLPSDRFFAERPEGSVSTLKIQRTQQEDSAVYLCASSFGQGLETQYFGPGTRLLVL.